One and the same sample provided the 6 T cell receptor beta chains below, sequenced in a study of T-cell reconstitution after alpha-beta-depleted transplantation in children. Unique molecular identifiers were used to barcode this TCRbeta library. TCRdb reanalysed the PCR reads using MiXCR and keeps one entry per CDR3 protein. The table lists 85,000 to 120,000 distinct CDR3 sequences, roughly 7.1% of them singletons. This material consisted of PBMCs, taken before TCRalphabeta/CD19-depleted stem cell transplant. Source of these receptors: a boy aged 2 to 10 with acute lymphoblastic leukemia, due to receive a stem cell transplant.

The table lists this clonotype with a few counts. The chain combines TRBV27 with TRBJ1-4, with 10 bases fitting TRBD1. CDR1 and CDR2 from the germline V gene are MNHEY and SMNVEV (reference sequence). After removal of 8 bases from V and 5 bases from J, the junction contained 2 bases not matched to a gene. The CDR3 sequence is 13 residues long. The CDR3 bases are TGTGCCAGCGGGGGACAGGGGAATGAAAAACTGTTTTTT. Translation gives CASGGQGNEKLFF.

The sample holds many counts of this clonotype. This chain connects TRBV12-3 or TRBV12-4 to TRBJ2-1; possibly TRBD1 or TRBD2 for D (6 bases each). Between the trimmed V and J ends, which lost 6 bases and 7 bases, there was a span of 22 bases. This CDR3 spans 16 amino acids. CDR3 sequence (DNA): TGTGCCAGCAGGGCTCCTGTAGGGGGGCTTAATAATGAGCAGTTCTTC. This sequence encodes CASRAPVGGLNNEQFF.

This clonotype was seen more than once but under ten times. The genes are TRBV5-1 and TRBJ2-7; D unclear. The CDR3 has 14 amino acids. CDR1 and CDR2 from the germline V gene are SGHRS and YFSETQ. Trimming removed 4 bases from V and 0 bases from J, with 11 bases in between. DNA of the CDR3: TGCGCCAGCAGCCGGCAGCAGAGCTCCTACGAGCAGTACTTC. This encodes CASSRQQSSYEQYF.

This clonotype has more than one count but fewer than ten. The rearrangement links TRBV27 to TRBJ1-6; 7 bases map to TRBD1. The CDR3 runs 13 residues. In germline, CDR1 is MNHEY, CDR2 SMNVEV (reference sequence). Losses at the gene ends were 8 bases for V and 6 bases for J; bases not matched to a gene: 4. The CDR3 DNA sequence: TGTGCCAGCGCGACAGGGCCTAATTCACCCCTCCACTTT. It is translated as CASATGPNSPLHF.

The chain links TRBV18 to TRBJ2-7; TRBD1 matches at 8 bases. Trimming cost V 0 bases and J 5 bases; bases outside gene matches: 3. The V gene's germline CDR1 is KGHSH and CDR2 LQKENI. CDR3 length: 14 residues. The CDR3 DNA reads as TGTGCCAGCTCACCACCCGCAGGGGGCCACGAGCAGTACTTC. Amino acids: CASSPPAGGHEQYF.

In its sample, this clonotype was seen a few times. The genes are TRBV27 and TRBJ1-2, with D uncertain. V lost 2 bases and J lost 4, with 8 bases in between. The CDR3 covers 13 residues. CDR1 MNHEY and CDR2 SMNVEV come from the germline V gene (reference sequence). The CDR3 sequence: CASSLMAGYGYTF. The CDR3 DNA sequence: TGTGCCAGCAGTTTAATGGCAGGCTATGGCTACACCTTC.